This T cell receptor (beta chain) was captured in a study of blood T cell repertoires in COVID-19. Study at large: Material from acute and convalescent COVID-19 was sourced from the United States, Italy and Spain. Sources were T cells, B-cell-depleted T cells, or PBMCs; the material itself was cDNA or gDNA.

In the authors' workflow: Estimation of nucleated cell counts relied on the amplification of reference gene primers. TCRdb keeps only in-frame clones here, not all; method: immunoSEQ multiplex PCR. Clone size and V and J calls were adopted from that table, with D and trimming inferred from the DNA. The sample records a few hundred thousand clones, about 85% being singletons. The length of the CDR3 is 15 residues. The V gene end was trimmed by 0 bases and the J gene end by 3 bases; junction bases not matched to a gene: 5. Germline V gene sequence: CDR1 SQVTM, CDR2 ANQGSEA. The sequence came from a woman at least 80 years old with active or convalescent COVID-19. This chain links TRBV29-1 with TRBJ1-1, with 9 bases matching TRBD1. The source material was peripheral blood. Here the CDR3 DNA reads TGCAGCGTTGAAGATTACCGGACAGGGGACACTGAAGCTTTCTTT. It specifies CSVEDYRTGDTEAFF.